The 31 T cell receptor beta chains below all came from one sample that was sequenced in a study of T cell clones after liver transplantation. Generated by immunoSEQ multiplex PCR, the TCRdb table keeps only in-frame clones and is missing some. There are fewer than 110,000 clones in the sample; 80% to 90% occur only once, and about 2.6% lies in the top ten. The source was CD4+ T cells from blood, collected approximately 50 months after liver transplant. Source of these receptors: a human patient who received a liver transplant. Some T cells may be supplied by the graft donor.

This chain links TRBV11-3 with TRBJ2-5, with 7 bases identical to TRBD1. Germline CDR1 and CDR2: SGHNT and YENEEA. This CDR3 contains 14 residues. The ends lost 5 bases at V and 5 bases at J; junction bases unmatched: 8. The CDR3 sequence: CASSPRGGGETQYF. DNA for the CDR3: TGTGCCAGCAGCCCCAGAGGGGGCGGTGAGACCCAGTACTTC. The entire variable domain, with the rest obtained from reference TRBV11-3 and TRBJ2-5, is as follows: EAGVVQSPRYKIIEKKQPVAFWCNPISGHNTLYWYLQNLGQGPELLIRYENEEAVDDSQLPKDRFSAERLKGVDSTLKIQPAELGDSAVYLCASSPRGGGETQYFGPGTRLLVL.

The V and J genes are TRBV19 and TRBJ1-1; D is unclear. This CDR3 has 14 amino acids. Trimming removed 7 bases from V and 1 base from J, with 13 bases in between. Germline assignment: CDR1 LNHDA and CDR2 SQIVND (reference sequence). The CDR3 sequence: CASTPRLGNTEAFF. DNA of the CDR3: TGTGCCAGTACCCCTCGATTGGGGAACACTGAAGCTTTCTTT. Filled out from reference TRBV19 and TRBJ1-1, the complete variable domain reads DGGITQSPKYLFRKEGQNVTLSCEQNLNHDAMYWYRQDPGQGLRLIYYSQIVNDFQKGDIAEGYSVSREKKESFPLTVTSAQKNPTAFYLCASTPRLGNTEAFFGQGTRLTVV.

The genes are TRBV18 and TRBJ1-2; 8 nucleotides align to TRBD1. Germline CDR1 is KGHSH and CDR2 is LQKENI. V trimming: 4 bases; J trimming: 3 bases; junction bases outside the gene matches: 7. This CDR3 is 15 amino acids long. DNA of the CDR3: TGTGCCAGCTCACGCCGGACAGGGAAGGACTATGGCTACACCTTC. Translation gives CASSRRTGKDYGYTF. Using reference TRBV18 and TRBJ1-2 for the parts outside the CDR3, the full variable domain is NAGVMQNPRHLVRRRGQEARLRCSPMKGHSHVYWYRQLPEEGLKFMVYLQKENIIDESGMPKERFSAEFPKEGPSILRIQQVVRGDSAAYFCASSRRTGKDYGYTFGSGTRLTVV.

The chain links TRBV21-1 to TRBJ2-7; TRBD1 reflects the table's D call only, with no check against the DNA. TRBV21-1 is a known pseudogene. CDR3 length equals 18 residues. The DNA of the CDR3 is TGTGCCAGCAGCGCAACCGCCATGAGGACAGGCGACGCCTACGAGCAGTACTTC. Protein: CASSATAMRTGDAYEQYF.

J is TRBJ2-7 and V is TRBV2; a possible D gene is TRBD1 (5 bases). The ends were cut back, 1 base at V and 3 bases at J, with 16 bases in the middle. The CDR3 spans 16 residues. Looked up from germline, CDR1 is SNHLY and CDR2 is FYNNEI. The CDR3 loop is CASSEVTAPVFYEQYF. The CDR3 nucleotides are TGTGCCAGCAGTGAAGTGACAGCTCCCGTGTTCTACGAGCAGTACTTC.

This rearrangement joins TRBV7-9 to TRBJ2-1, with 12 bases that match TRBD1. The CDR3 extends over 16 amino acids. Germline CDR1 is SEHNR and CDR2 is FQNEAQ (reference sequence). V lost 5 bases to trimming and J lost 10 bases; unmatched junction nucleotides: 12. The CDR3: CASSRDSGQGAGEQFF. For the CDR3, the DNA is TGTGCCAGCAGCAGAGATTCGGGACAGGGGGCTGGCGAGCAGTTCTTC.

V and J are TRBV2 and TRBJ2-1; 7 positions agree with TRBD2. This CDR3 is 15 amino acids long. The trim removed 5 bases at V and 1 base at J, leaving 5 bases unmatched. Germline assignment: CDR1 SNHLY and CDR2 FYNNEI. As DNA, the CDR3 is TGTGCCAGCAGTATAGCGGGTGGGTCCTACAATGAGCAGTTCTTC. Protein: CASSIAGGSYNEQFF.

This chain links TRBV7-3 with TRBJ2-5, with 9 bases matching TRBD1. The CDR3 sequence is 14 residues long. Germline-derived CDR1 and CDR2 are SGHTA and FQGTGA. V trimming: 4 bases; J trimming: 6 bases; junction bases outside the gene matches: 6. CDR3 sequence reads: CASSSTQGAKTQYF. The CDR3 nucleotides read TGTGCCAGCAGCTCAACACAGGGGGCGAAGACCCAGTACTTC.

About this clone itself: A read error may account for a junction end that differs from germline. The chain joins TRBV7-9 to TRBJ2-7, with D unresolved. Germline CDR1 is SEHNR and CDR2 is FQNEAQ (reference sequence). This CDR3 comprises 8 residues. CDR3 sequence reads: CASSPERF. CDR3 sequence (DNA): TGTGCCAGCAGCCCCGAACGCTTC.

V gene TRBV10-2 combines with J gene TRBJ1-4; TRBD1 aligns across 8 bases. This CDR3 is 16 amino acids long. Trimming took 10 bases from V and 13 from J; bases not matched to a gene: 23. Germline V lookup: CDR1 WSHSY, CDR2 SAAADI. CDR3 protein: CATLPRGPGSGKGLFF. CDR3 DNA sequence: TGCGCCACACTGCCCAGGGGGCCGGGATCGGGAAAGGGACTGTTTTTT.

This clone was observed a handful of times. The rearrangement links TRBV5-1 to TRBJ2-5; the D gene is possibly TRBD1 (6 bases). The CDR3 covers 14 residues. Trimming removed 4 bases at V and 2 bases at J, with 12 bases between. Germline-derived CDR1 and CDR2 are SGHRS and YFSETQ. CDR3 sequence reads: CASSGGSNQETQYF. CDR3 nucleotides: TGCGCCAGCAGCGGGGGCTCGAATCAAGAGACCCAGTACTTC.

The V gene is TRBV9, the J gene TRBJ2-1; D gene unclear. Germline V gene data show CDR1 as SGDLS and CDR2 as YYNGEE. The CDR3 length is 15 residues. V was shortened by 2 bases and J by 7 bases, with 16 bases between the two germline ends. The CDR3 sequence is CASSVRSTAWNEQFF. In nucleotides, the CDR3 is TGTGCCAGCAGCGTCAGGTCCACGGCGTGGAATGAGCAGTTCTTC.

A single count supports this clone. The chain has TRBV18 and TRBJ1-2; 7 bases line up with TRBD1. Germline values: CDR1 KGHSH, CDR2 LQKENI. This CDR3 is 16 amino acids long. Losses at the gene ends were 5 bases for V and 3 bases for J; bases not matched to a gene: 12. The CDR3 spells CASSISTGAVDYGYTF. DNA for the CDR3: TGTGCCAGCTCAATTTCTACAGGGGCGGTGGACTATGGCTACACCTTC.

The chain carries TRBV30 and TRBJ2-7, with D perhaps matching TRBD2 (5 bases). V shed 8 bases and J shed 2 bases, with 10 bases lying between them. The germline gives CDR1 GTSNPN, CDR2 SVGIG (reference sequence). The CDR3 extends over 11 amino acids. CDR3 bases: TGTGCCCTAGCTAACGCCTACGAGCAGTACTTC. It specifies CALANAYEQYF.

V usage is TRBV2 and J usage is TRBJ2-7; 8 bases are a match to TRBD1. The CDR3 runs to 11 residues. Trimming removed 10 bases from V and 3 bases from J; junction bases left unmatched: 2. Germline CDR1 SNHLY, CDR2 FYNNEI. CDR3 amino acids: CAIGQGYEQYF. In DNA form, the CDR3 reads TGTGCCATTGGACAGGGCTACGAGCAGTACTTC. Full variable domain (outside the CDR3, taken from reference TRBV2 and TRBJ2-7): EPEVTQTPSHQVTQMGQEVILRCVPISNHLYFYWYRQILGQKVEFLVSFYNNEISEKSEIFDDQFSVERPDGSNFTLKIRSTKLEDSAMYFCAIGQGYEQYFGPGTRLTVT.

The chain uses TRBV6-6 and TRBJ1-2, with a possible D match to TRBD1 (5 bases). Trimming removed 0 bases at V and 4 bases at J, with 9 bases between. Germline lookup yields CDR1 MNHNY and CDR2 SVGAGI (reference sequence). The CDR3 spans 14 residues. CDR3 in amino acids: CASSYSTGTYGYTF. Written as DNA, the CDR3 is TGTGCCAGCAGTTACTCGACGGGGACCTATGGCTACACCTTC.

The chain recombines TRBV19 with TRBJ1-5; TRBD1 might be the D (5 bases). V was trimmed by 1 base and J by 7 bases, leaving 11 bases between them. In germline, CDR1 is LNHDA, CDR2 SQIVND (reference sequence). The CDR3 loop spans 14 amino acids. The CDR3 reads CASSIGRQSQPQHF. The CDR3 nucleotides are TGTGCCAGTAGTATAGGTAGACAGAGCCAGCCCCAGCATTTT.

This chain links TRBV6-1 with TRBJ2-1; unclear D gene. This CDR3 has 11 amino acids. The V end was cut by 7 bases, the J end by 6 bases, with 7 bases between. Germline V gene data show CDR1 as MNHNS and CDR2 as SASEGT. The CDR3 loop reads CASISINEQFF. CDR3 nucleotide sequence: TGTGCCAGCATCTCGATCAATGAGCAGTTCTTC.

V gene TRBV5-1 combines with J gene TRBJ2-7, with 11 bases that match TRBD1. Trimming at V came to 4 bases and at J to 6 bases, leaving 6 bases not matched to a gene. This CDR3 region has 14 residues. Germline assignment: CDR1 SGHRS and CDR2 YFSETQ. The CDR3 nucleotides read TGCGCCAGCAGCCCCCTGGGGACAGGGGGCGAGCAGTACTTC. Translated: CASSPLGTGGEQYF.

The rearrangement uses TRBV28 and TRBJ1-5; D is unclear. The CDR3 sequence is 13 residues long. Trimming shortened V by 5 bases and J by 7 bases, and 12 bases separated the two germline ends. Germline values: CDR1 MDHEN, CDR2 SYDVKM. The CDR3: CASSRRDRQPQHF. For the CDR3, the DNA is TGTGCCAGCAGTCGAAGGGATCGCCAGCCCCAGCATTTT.

The genes are TRBV6-5 and TRBJ2-6; D is possibly TRBD2 (5 bases). Germline V lookup: CDR1 MNHEY, CDR2 SVGAGI. Trimming pared 6 bases from V and 2 bases from J, leaving 5 bases between. CDR3 length equals 13 residues. For the CDR3, the DNA is TGTGCCAGCAGGAGGGCTGGGGCCAACGTCCTGACTTTC. Its protein is CASRRAGANVLTF.

The CDR3 is CASSLAYTEAFF. The CDR3 DNA sequence: TGTGCCAGCAGTTTAGCGTACACTGAAGCTTTCTTT. The chain carries TRBV28 and TRBJ1-1, with D unresolved. Germline assignment: CDR1 MDHEN and CDR2 SYDVKM. The length of the CDR3 is 12 residues. V lost 2 bases and J 3 bases, leaving 4 bases between the germline ends.

The V call is TRBV6-1, the J call TRBJ1-3; TRBD1 might be the D (6 bases). V shed 6 bases and J shed 3 bases, with 12 bases lying between them. This CDR3 is built from 14 residues. Germline V lookup: CDR1 MNHNS, CDR2 SASEGT. The DNA of the CDR3 is TGTGCCAGCAGCCCAGGGGTTCGTGGAAACACCATATATTTT. Translation: CASSPGVRGNTIYF.

This sequence joins TRBV15 and TRBJ2-1, with 8 bases identical to TRBD2. V was clipped by 0 bases and J by 8 bases; unmatched bases: 21. The CDR3 consists of 20 residues. From germline, CDR1 is LNHNV and CDR2 YYDKDF (reference sequence). CDR3 DNA sequence: TGTGCCACCAGCAGAGATAACGAAGGGGGGACTAGGGGACCTGGGGATGAGCAGTTCTTC. It codes for CATSRDNEGGTRGPGDEQFF.

This clone was found a few times. DNA of the CDR3: TGTGCCAGTAGTATAGAGCTGTACTATGGCTACACCTTC. Residues: CASSIELYYGYTF. The rearrangement joins TRBV19 to TRBJ1-2; D remains ambiguous. Germline V gene sequence: CDR1 LNHDA, CDR2 SQIVND (reference sequence). The CDR3 totals 13 residues. V shed 0 bases and J shed 3 bases, with 5 bases lying between them.

The CDR3 DNA is TGCGCCAGCAGCTTAATTGGGGACAGGGTGGATACGCAGTATTTT. Protein: CASSLIGDRVDTQYF. The chain uses TRBV5-1 and TRBJ2-3; 9 bases map to TRBD1. The CDR3 sequence is 15 residues long. Germline CDR1 is SGHRS and CDR2 is YFSETQ. The V and J ends lost 2 bases and 6 bases, in that order; junction bases with no gene match: 7. The full variable domain, with the rest looked up from reference TRBV5-1 and TRBJ2-3, is KAGVTQTPRYLIKTRGQQVTLSCSPISGHRSVSWYQQTPGQGLQFLFEYFSETQRNKGNFPGRFSGRQFSNSRSEMNVSTLELGDSALYLCASSLIGDRVDTQYFGPGTRLTVL.

The chain has TRBV18 and TRBJ2-7; D might be TRBD1 (8 bases). CDR3 length equals 16 residues. Germline lookup yields CDR1 KGHSH and CDR2 LQKENI. V was trimmed by 2 bases and J by 4 bases, leaving 18 bases between them. The CDR3 loop reads CASSPASTGGVYEQYF. The CDR3, as DNA: TGTGCCAGCTCACCAGCTAGTACAGGGGGGGTATACGAGCAGTACTTC.

The V gene is TRBV6-1, the J gene TRBJ1-2, with 8 bases identical to TRBD1. The junction had 6 bases not matched to a gene; V was cut back by 7 bases and J by 8 bases. The CDR3 extends over 12 amino acids. The germline V gene has CDR1 MNHNS and CDR2 SASEGT. This CDR3 is CASNKDRDGYTF. The CDR3 DNA reads as TGTGCCAGCAATAAGGACAGGGACGGCTACACCTTC.

This clone was found once. J is TRBJ2-3 and V is TRBV2; 9 positions agree with TRBD1. The CDR3 contains 15 residues. The trim removed 7 bases at V and 1 base at J, leaving 6 bases unmatched. From germline, CDR1 is SNHLY and CDR2 FYNNEI. CDR3 loop: CASTIQGAGTDTQYF. The CDR3 DNA follows: TGTGCCAGCACTATACAGGGGGCGGGCACAGATACGCAGTATTTT.

The rearrangement uses TRBV12-5 and TRBJ1-5, with TRBD1 matching 7 bases. CDR3 length: 15 residues. CDR1 LGHNT and CDR2 FRNRAP come from the germline V gene. V gave up 4 bases and J gave up 4 bases; unmatched junction bases: 7. DNA for the CDR3: TGTGCTAGTGGTTGGGGACAGACTTCTAATCAGCCCCAGCATTTT. Residues: CASGWGQTSNQPQHF.

This chain links TRBV27 with TRBJ2-1; 9 nucleotides match TRBD2. V trimming: 7 bases; J trimming: 1 base; junction bases outside the gene matches: 5. Looked up from germline, CDR1 is MNHEY and CDR2 is SMNVEV (reference sequence). The CDR3 is 15 amino acids. The CDR3 sequence is CASNLSGRSYNEQFF. In DNA, the CDR3 is TGTGCCAGCAACTTAAGCGGGAGGTCCTACAATGAGCAGTTCTTC.